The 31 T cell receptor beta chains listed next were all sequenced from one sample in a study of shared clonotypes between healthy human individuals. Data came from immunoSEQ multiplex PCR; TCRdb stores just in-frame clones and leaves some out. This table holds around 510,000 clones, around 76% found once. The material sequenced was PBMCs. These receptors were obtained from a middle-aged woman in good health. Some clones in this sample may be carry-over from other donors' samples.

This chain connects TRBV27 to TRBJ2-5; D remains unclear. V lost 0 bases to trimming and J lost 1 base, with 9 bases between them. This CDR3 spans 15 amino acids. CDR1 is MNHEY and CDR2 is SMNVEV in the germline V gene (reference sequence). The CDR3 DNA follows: TGTGCCAGCAGTTTATCTTACAGTTTCCAAGAGACCCAGTACTTC. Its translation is CASSLSYSFQETQYF.

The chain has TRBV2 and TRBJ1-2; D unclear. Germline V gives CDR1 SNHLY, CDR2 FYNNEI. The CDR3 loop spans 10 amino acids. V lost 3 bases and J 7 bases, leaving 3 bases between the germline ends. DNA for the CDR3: TGTGCCAGCAGTGAGGGTGGCTACACCTTC. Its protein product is CASSEGGYTF.

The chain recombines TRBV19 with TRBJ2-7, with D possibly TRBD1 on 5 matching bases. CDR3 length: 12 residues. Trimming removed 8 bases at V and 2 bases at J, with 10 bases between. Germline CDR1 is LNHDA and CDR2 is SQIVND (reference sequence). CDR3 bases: TGTGCCAGTTCTCAGGACACCTACGAGCAGTACTTC. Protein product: CASSQDTYEQYF.

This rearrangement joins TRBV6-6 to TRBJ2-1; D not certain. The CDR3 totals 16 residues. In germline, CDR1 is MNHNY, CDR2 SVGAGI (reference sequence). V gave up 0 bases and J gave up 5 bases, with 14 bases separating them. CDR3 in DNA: TGTGCCAGCAGTTACTCCCGTGGGCAGGTGAACAATGAGCAGTTCTTC. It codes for CASSYSRGQVNNEQFF.

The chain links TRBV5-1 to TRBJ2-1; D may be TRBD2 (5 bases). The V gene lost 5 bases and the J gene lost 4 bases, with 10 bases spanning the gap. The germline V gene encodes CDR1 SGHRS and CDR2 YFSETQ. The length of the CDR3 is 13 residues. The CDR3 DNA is TGCGCCAGCAGTTGGCGGACTTACAATGAGCAGTTCTTC. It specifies CASSWRTYNEQFF.

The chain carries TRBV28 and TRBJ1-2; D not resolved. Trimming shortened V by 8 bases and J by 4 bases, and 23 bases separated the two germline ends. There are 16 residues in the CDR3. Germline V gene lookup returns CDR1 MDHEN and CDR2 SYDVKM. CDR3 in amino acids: CASQTGRQAHAYGYTF. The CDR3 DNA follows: TGTGCCAGCCAAACCGGGCGGCAAGCGCACGCCTATGGCTACACCTTC.

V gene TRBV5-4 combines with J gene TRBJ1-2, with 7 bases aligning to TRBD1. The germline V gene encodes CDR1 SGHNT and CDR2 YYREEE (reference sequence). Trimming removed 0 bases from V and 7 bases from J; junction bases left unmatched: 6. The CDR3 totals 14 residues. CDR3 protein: CASSLAGGAGGYTF. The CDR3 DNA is TGTGCCAGCAGCTTGGCAGGGGGGGCGGGTGGCTACACCTTC. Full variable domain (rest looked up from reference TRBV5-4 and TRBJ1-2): ETGVTQSPTHLIKTRGQQVTLRCSSQSGHNTVSWYQQALGQGPQFIFQYYREEENGRGNFPPRFSGLQFPNYSSELNVNALELDDSALYLCASSLAGGAGGYTFGSGTRLTVV.

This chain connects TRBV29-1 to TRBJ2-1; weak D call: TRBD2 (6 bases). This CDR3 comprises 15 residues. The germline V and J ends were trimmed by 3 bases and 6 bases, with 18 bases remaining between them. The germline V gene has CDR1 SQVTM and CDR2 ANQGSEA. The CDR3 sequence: CSVDFVGGLVNEQFF. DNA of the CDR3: TGCAGCGTTGATTTTGTGGGAGGCTTGGTCAATGAGCAGTTCTTC.

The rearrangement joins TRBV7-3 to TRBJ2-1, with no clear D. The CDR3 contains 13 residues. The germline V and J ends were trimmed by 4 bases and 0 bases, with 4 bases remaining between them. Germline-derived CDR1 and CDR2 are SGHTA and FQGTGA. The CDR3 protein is CASSSGSYNEQFF. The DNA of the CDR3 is TGTGCCAGCAGCTCCGGCTCCTACAATGAGCAGTTCTTC. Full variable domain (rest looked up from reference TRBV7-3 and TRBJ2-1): GAGVSQTPSNKVTEKGKYVELRCDPISGHTALYWYRQSLGQGPEFLIYFQGTGAADDSGLPNDRFFAVRPEGSVSTLKIQRTERGDSAVYLCASSSGSYNEQFFGPGTRLTVL.

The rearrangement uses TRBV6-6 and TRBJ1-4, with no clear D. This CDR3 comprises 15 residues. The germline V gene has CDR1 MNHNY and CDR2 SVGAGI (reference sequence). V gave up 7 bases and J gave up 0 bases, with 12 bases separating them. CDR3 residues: CASILEGATNEKLFF. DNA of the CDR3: TGTGCCAGCATCCTGGAGGGTGCAACTAATGAAAAACTGTTTTTT.

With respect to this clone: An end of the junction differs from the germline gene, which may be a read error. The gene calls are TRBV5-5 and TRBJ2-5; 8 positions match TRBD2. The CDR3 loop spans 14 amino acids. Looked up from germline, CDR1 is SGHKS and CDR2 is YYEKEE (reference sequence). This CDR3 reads CASSLVREREIQYF. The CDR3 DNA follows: TGTGCCAGCAGCTTGGTCCGGGAGCGGGAGATCCAGTACTTC.

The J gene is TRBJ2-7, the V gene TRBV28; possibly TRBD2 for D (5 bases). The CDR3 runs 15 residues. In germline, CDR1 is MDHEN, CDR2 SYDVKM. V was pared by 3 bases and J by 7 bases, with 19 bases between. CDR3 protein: CASSFSRTPPEEQYF. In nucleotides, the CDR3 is TGTGCCAGCAGTTTTAGTCGGACTCCCCCGGAGGAGCAGTACTTC.

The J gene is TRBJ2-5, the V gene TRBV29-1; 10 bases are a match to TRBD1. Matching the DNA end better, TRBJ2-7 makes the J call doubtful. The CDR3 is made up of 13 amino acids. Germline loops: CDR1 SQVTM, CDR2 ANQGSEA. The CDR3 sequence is CSVDRDRGYEQYF. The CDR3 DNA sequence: TGCAGCGTTGACCGGGACAGGGGCTACGAGCAGTACTTC.

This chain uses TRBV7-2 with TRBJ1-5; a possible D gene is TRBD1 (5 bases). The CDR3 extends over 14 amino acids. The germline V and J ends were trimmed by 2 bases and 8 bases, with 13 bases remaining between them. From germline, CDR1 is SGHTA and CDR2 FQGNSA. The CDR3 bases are TGTGCCAGCAGCTTATTCAGGGACGGAAAGCCCCAGCATTTT. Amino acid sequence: CASSLFRDGKPQHF.

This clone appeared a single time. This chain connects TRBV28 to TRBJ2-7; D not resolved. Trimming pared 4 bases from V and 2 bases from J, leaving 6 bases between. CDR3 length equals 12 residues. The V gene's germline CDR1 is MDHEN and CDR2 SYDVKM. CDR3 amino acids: CASSWATYEQYF. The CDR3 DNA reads TGTGCCAGCAGTTGGGCGACCTACGAGCAGTACTTC.

Written as DNA, the CDR3 is TGTGCCAGCAGCACGGACAGGGGAAATGAGCAGTTCTTC. It translates to CASSTDRGNEQFF. The chain is built from TRBV7-2 and TRBJ2-1; 9 nucleotides agree with TRBD1. This CDR3 spans 13 amino acids. J was trimmed by 7 bases and V by 5 bases; bases with no gene match: 3. In germline, CDR1 is SGHTA, CDR2 FQGNSA.

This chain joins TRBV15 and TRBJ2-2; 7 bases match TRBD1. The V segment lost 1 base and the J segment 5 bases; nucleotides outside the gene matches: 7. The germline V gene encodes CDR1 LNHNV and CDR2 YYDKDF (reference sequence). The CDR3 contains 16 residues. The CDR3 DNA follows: TGTGCCACCAGCAGAGGGGACAGCTCAGCAACCGGGGAGCTGTTTTTT. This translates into CATSRGDSSATGELFF.

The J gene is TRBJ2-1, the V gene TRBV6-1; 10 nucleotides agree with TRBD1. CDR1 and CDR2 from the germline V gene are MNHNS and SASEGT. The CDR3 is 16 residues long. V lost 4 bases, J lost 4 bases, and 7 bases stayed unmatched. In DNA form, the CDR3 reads TGTGCCAGCAGTGCCTTGACAGGGGGCGATTACAATGAGCAGTTCTTC. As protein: CASSALTGGDYNEQFF.

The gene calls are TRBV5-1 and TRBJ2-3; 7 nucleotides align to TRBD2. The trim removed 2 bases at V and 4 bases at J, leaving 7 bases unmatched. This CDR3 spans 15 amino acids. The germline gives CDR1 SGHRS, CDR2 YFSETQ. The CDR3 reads CASSFGLGRADTQYF. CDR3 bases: TGCGCCAGCAGCTTCGGACTAGGAAGGGCAGATACGCAGTATTTT.

The CDR3 bases are TGCAGCGTTGGATGGGGGGTCGACGAGCAGTACTTC. This codes for CSVGWGVDEQYF. The chain is built from TRBV29-1 and TRBJ2-7, with D possibly TRBD2 on 6 matching bases. The CDR3 length is 12 residues. Trimming removed 4 bases from V and 5 bases from J, with 12 bases in between. CDR1 SQVTM and CDR2 ANQGSEA come from the germline V gene.

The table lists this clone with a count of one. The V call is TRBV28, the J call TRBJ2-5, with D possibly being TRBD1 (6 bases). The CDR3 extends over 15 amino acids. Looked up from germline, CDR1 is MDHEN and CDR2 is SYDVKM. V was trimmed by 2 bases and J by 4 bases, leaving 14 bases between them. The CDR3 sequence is CASSLHPWGRETQYF. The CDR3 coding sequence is TGTGCCAGCAGTTTACACCCGTGGGGGCGAGAGACCCAGTACTTC.

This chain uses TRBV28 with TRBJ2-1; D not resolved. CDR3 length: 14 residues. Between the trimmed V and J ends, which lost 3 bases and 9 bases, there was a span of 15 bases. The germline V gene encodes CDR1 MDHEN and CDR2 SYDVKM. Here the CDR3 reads CASSLGQTSAEQFF. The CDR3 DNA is TGTGCCAGCAGTTTGGGCCAAACTTCAGCTGAGCAGTTCTTC. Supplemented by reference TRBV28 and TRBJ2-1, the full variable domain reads DVKVTQSSRYLVKRTGEKVFLECVQDMDHENMFWYRQDPGLGLRLIYFSYDVKMKEKGDIPEGYSVSREKKERFSLILESASTNQTSMYLCASSLGQTSAEQFFGPGTRLTVL.

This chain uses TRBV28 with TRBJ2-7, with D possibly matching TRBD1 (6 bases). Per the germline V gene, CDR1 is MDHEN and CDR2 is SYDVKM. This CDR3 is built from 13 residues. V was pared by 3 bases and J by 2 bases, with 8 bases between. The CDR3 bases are TGTGCCAGCAGTTTTGGACAGACCTACGAGCAGTACTTC. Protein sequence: CASSFGQTYEQYF.

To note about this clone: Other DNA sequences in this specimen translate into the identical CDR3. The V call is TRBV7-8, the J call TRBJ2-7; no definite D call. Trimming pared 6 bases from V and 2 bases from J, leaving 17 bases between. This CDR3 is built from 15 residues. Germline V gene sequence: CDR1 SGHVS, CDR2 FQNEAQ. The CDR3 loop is CASSFPRYSPYEQYF. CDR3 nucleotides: TGTGCCAGCAGTTTTCCCCGCTACTCACCCTACGAGCAGTACTTC.

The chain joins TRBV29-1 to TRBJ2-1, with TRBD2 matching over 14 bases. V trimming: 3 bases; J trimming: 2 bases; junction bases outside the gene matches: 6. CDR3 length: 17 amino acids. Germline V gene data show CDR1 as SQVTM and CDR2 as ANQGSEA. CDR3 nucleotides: TGCAGCGTTGAGGGGACTAGCGGGAGAATGGCCTACAATGAGCAGTTCTTC. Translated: CSVEGTSGRMAYNEQFF.

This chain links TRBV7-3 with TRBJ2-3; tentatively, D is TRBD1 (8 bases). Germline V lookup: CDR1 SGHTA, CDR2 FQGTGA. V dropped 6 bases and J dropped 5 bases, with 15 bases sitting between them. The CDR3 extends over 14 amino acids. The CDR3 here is CASSSDREGDTQYF. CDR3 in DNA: TGTGCCAGCAGTTCGGACAGGGAGGGAGATACGCAGTATTTT. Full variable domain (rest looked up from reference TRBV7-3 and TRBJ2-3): GAGVSQTPSNKVTEKGKYVELRCDPISGHTALYWYRQSLGQGPEFLIYFQGTGAADDSGLPNDRFFAVRPEGSVSTLKIQRTERGDSAVYLCASSSDREGDTQYFGPGTRLTVL.

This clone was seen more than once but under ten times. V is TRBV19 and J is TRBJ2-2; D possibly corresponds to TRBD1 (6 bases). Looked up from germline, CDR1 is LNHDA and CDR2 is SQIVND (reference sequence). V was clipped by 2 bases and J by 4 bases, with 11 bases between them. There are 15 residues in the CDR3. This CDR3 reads CASSINRAGTGELFF. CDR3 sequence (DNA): TGTGCCAGTAGTATAAACAGGGCGGGCACCGGGGAGCTGTTTTTT.

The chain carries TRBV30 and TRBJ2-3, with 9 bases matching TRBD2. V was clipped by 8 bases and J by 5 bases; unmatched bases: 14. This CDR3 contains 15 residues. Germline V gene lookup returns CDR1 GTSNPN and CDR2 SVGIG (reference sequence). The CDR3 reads CAGLLSAGGEDTQYF. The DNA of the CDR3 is TGTGCCGGACTACTATCAGCGGGAGGAGAAGATACGCAGTATTTT. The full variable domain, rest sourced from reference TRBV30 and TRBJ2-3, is SQTIHQWPATLVQPVGSPLSLECTVEGTSNPNLYWYRQAAGRGLQLLFYSVGIGQISSEVPQNLSASRPQDRQFILSSKKLLLSDSGFYLCAGLLSAGGEDTQYFGPGTRLTVL.

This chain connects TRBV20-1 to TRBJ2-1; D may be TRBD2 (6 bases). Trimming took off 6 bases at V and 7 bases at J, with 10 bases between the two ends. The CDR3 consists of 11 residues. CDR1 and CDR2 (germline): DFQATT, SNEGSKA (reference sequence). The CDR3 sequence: CSAEAGNEQFF. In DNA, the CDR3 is TGCAGTGCCGAGGCGGGGAATGAGCAGTTCTTC.

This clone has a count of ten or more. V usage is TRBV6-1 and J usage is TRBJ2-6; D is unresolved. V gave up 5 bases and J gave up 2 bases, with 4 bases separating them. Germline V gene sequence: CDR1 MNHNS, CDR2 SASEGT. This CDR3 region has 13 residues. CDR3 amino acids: CASSPPGANVLTF. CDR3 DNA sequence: TGTGCCAGCAGTCCCCCTGGGGCCAACGTCCTGACTTTC.

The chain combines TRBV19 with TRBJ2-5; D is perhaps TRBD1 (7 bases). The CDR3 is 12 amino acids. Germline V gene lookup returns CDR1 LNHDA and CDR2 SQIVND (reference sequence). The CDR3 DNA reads TGTGCTACGGGCGCAGGGGGGGAGACCCAGTACTTC. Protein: CATGAGGETQYF.